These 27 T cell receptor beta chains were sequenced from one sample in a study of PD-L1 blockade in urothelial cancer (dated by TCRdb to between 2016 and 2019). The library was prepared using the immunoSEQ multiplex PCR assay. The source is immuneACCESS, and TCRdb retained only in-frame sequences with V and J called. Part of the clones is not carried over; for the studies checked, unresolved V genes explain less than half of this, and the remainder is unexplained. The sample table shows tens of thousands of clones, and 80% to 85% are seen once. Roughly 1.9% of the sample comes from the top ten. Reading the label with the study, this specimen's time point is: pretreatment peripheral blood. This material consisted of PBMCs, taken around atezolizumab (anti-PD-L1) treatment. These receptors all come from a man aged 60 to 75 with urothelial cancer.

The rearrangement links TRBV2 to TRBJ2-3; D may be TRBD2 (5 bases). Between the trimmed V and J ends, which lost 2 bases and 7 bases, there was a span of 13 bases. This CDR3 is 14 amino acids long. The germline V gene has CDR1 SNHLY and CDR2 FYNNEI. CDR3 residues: CASSERPSKHTQYF. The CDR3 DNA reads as TGTGCCAGCAGTGAACGACCTAGCAAACATACGCAGTATTTT.

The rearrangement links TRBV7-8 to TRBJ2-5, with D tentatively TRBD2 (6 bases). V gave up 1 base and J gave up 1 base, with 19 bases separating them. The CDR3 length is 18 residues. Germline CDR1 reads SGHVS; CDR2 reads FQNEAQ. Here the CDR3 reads CASSLDGAGLHIQETQYF. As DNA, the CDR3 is TGTGCCAGCAGCTTAGATGGGGCGGGGCTACACATCCAAGAGACCCAGTACTTC. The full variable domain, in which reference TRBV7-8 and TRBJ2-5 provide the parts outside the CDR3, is GAGVSQSPRYKVAKRGQDVALRCDPISGHVSLFWYQQALGQGPEFLTYFQNEAQLDKSGLPSDRFFAERPEGSVSTLKIQRTQQEDSAVYLCASSLDGAGLHIQETQYFGPGTRLLVL.

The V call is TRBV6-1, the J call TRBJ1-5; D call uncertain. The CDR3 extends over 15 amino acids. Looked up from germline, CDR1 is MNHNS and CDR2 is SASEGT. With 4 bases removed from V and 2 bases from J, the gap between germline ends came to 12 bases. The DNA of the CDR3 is TGTGCCAGCAGTGTGTCCAGCGTAGGCAATCAGCCCCAGCATTTT. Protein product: CASSVSSVGNQPQHF.

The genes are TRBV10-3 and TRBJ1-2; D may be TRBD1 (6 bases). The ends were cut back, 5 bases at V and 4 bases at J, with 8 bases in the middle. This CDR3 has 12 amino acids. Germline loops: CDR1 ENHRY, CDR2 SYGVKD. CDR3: CAISKDSYGYTF. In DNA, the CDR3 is TGTGCCATCAGTAAGGACAGCTATGGCTACACCTTC.

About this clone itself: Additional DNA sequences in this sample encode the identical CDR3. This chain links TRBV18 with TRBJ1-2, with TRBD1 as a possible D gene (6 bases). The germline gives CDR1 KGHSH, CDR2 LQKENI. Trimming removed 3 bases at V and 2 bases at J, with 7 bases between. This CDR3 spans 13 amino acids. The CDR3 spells CASSPGQNYGYTF. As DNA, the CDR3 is TGTGCCAGCTCACCCGGACAGAACTATGGCTACACCTTC. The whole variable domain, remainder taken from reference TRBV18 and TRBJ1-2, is NAGVMQNPRHLVRRRGQEARLRCSPMKGHSHVYWYRQLPEEGLKFMVYLQKENIIDESGMPKERFSAEFPKEGPSILRIQQVVRGDSAAYFCASSPGQNYGYTFGSGTRLTVV.

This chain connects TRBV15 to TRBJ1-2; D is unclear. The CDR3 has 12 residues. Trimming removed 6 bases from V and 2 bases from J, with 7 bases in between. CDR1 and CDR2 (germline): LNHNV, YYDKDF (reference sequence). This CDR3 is CATSRENYGYTF. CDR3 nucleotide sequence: TGTGCCACCAGTCGGGAGAACTATGGCTACACCTTC.

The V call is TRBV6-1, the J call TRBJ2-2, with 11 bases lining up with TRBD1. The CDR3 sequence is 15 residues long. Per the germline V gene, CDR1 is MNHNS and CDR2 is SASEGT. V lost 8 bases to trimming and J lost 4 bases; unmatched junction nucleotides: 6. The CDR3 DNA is TGTGCCAGCCGGACCGGGACAGGGGGCACCGGGGAGCTGTTTTTT. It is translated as CASRTGTGGTGELFF.

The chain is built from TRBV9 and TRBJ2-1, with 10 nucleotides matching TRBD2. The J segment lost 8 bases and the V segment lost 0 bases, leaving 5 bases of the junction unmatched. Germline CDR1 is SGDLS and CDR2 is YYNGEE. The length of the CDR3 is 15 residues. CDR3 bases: TGTGCCAGCAGCGTAGAGCCTAGCGGGAGTGATGAGCAGTTCTTC. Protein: CASSVEPSGSDEQFF.

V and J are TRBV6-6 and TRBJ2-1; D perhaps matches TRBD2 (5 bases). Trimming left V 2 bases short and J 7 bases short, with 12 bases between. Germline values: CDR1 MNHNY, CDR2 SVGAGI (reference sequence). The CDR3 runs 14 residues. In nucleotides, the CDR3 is TGTGCCAGCAGTTACCGAGGAGGCCGGAATGAGCAGTTCTTC. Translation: CASSYRGGRNEQFF.

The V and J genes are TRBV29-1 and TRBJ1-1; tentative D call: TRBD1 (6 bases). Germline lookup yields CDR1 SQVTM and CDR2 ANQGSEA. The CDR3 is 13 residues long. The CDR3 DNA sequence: TGCACCGGTCGGGCACAGGGGAACACTGAAGCTTTCTTT. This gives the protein CTGRAQGNTEAFF.

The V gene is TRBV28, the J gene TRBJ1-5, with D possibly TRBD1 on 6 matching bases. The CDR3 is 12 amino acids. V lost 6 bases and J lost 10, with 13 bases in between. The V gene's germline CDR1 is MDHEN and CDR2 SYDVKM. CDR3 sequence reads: CASSRGGTPQHF. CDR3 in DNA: TGTGCCAGCAGCCGGGGGGGGACACCCCAGCATTTT.

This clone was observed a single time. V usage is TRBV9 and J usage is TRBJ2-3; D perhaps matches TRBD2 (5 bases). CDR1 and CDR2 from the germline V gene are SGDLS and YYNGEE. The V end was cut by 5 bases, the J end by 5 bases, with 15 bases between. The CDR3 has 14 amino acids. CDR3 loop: CASRPPEGEDTQYF. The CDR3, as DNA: TGTGCCAGCAGGCCCCCAGAGGGAGAAGATACGCAGTATTTT.

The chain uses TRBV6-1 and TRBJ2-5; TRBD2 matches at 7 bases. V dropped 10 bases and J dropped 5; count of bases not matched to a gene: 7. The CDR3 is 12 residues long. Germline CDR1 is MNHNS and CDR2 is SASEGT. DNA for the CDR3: TGTGCCACTGCGGGGGACGGGGAGACCCAGTACTTC. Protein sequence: CATAGDGETQYF.

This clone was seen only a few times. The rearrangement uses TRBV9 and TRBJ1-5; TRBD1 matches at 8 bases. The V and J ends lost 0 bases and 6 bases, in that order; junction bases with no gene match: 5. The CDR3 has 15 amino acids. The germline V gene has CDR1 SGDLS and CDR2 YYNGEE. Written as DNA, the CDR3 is TGTGCCAGCAGCGTAGCCCCGGACAGGGCTCAGCCCCAGCATTTT. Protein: CASSVAPDRAQPQHF.

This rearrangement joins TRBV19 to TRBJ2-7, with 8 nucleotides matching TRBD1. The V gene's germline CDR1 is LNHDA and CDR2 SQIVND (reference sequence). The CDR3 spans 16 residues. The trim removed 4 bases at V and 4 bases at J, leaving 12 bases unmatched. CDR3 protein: CASSTSPGQALYEQYF. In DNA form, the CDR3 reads TGTGCCAGTAGTACGAGTCCGGGACAGGCATTATACGAGCAGTACTTC.

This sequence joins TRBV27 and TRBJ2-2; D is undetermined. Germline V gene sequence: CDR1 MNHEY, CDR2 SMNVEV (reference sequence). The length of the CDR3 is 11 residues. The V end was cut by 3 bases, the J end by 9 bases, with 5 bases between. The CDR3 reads CASSFGRELFF. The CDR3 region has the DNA TGTGCCAGCAGTTTTGGCAGGGAGCTGTTTTTT.

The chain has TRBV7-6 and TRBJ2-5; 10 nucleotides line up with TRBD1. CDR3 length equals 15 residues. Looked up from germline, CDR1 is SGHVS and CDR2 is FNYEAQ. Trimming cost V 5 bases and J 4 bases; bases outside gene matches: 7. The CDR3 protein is CASSLTGGSRETQYF. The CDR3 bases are TGTGCCAGCAGCCTGACAGGGGGCTCACGAGAGACCCAGTACTTC.

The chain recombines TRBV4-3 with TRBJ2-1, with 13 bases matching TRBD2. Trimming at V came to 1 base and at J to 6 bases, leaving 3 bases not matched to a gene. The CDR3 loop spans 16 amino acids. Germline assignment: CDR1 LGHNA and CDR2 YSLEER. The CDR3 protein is CASSQAGTSGTNEQFF. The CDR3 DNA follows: TGCGCCAGCAGCCAAGCGGGGACTAGCGGGACCAATGAGCAGTTCTTC.

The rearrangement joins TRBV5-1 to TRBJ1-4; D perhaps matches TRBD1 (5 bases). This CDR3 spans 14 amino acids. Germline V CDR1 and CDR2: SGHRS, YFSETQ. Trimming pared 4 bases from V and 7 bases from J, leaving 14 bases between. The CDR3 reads CASSHQGIGEKLFF. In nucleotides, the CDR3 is TGCGCCAGCAGCCACCAGGGTATAGGTGAAAAACTGTTTTTT. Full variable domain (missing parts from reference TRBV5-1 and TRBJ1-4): KAGVTQTPRYLIKTRGQQVTLSCSPISGHRSVSWYQQTPGQGLQFLFEYFSETQRNKGNFPGRFSGRQFSNSRSEMNVSTLELGDSALYLCASSHQGIGEKLFFGSGTQLSVL.

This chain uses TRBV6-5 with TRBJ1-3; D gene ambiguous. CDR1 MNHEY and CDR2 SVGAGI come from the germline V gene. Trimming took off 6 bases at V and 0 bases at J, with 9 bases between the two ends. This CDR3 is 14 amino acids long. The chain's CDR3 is CASRISSSGNTIYF. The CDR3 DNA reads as TGTGCCAGCAGGATATCCAGCTCTGGAAACACCATATATTTT.

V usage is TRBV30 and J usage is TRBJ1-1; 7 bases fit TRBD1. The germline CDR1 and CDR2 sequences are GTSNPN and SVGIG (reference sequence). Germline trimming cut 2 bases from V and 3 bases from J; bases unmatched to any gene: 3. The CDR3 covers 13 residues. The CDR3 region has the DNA TGTGCCTGGAGTACAACAGGGGACACTGAAGCTTTCTTT. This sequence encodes CAWSTTGDTEAFF.

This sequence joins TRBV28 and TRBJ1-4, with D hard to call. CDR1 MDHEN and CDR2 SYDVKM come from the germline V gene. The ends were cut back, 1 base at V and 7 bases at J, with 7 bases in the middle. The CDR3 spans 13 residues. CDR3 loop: CASSLYRVEKLFF. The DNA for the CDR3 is TGTGCCAGCAGTTTATACCGGGTTGAAAAACTGTTTTTT.

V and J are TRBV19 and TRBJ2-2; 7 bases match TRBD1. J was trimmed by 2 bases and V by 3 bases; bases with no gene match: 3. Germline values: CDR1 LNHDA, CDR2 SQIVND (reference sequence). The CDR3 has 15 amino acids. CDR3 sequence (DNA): TGTGCCAGTAGTATTCGACAGGGTAACACCGGGGAGCTGTTTTTT. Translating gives CASSIRQGNTGELFF.

The CDR3 bases are TGTGCCAGCAGCTTACTAACTACGAACACTGAAGCTTTCTTT. The encoded protein is CASSLLTTNTEAFF. V usage is TRBV7-9 and J usage is TRBJ1-1; D gene unclear. Trimming took off 2 bases at V and 1 base at J, with 8 bases between the two ends. Per germline, CDR1 SEHNR and CDR2 FQNEAQ (reference sequence). The CDR3 consists of 14 residues.

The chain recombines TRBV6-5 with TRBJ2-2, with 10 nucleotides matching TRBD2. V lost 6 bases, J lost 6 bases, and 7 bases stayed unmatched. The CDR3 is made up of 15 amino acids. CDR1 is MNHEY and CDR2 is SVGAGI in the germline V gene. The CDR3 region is CASRLLAGVPGELFF. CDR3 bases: TGTGCCAGCAGACTGCTAGCGGGAGTCCCCGGGGAGCTGTTTTTT.

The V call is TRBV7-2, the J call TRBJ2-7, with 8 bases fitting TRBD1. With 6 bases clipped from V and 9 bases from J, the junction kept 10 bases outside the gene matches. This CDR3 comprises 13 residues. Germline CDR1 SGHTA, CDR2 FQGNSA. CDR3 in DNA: TGTGCCAGCAGGAACAGGGGGGAAAGCTCGCAGTACTTC. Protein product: CASRNRGESSQYF.

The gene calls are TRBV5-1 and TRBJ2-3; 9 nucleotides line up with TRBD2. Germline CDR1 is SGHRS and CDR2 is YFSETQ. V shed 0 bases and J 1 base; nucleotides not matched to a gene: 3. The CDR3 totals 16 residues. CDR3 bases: TGCGCCAGCAGCTTGGGGCTAGCGGGACGCACAGATACGCAGTATTTT. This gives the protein CASSLGLAGRTDTQYF. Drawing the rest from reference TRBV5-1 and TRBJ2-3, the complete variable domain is KAGVTQTPRYLIKTRGQQVTLSCSPISGHRSVSWYQQTPGQGLQFLFEYFSETQRNKGNFPGRFSGRQFSNSRSEMNVSTLELGDSALYLCASSLGLAGRTDTQYFGPGTRLTVL.